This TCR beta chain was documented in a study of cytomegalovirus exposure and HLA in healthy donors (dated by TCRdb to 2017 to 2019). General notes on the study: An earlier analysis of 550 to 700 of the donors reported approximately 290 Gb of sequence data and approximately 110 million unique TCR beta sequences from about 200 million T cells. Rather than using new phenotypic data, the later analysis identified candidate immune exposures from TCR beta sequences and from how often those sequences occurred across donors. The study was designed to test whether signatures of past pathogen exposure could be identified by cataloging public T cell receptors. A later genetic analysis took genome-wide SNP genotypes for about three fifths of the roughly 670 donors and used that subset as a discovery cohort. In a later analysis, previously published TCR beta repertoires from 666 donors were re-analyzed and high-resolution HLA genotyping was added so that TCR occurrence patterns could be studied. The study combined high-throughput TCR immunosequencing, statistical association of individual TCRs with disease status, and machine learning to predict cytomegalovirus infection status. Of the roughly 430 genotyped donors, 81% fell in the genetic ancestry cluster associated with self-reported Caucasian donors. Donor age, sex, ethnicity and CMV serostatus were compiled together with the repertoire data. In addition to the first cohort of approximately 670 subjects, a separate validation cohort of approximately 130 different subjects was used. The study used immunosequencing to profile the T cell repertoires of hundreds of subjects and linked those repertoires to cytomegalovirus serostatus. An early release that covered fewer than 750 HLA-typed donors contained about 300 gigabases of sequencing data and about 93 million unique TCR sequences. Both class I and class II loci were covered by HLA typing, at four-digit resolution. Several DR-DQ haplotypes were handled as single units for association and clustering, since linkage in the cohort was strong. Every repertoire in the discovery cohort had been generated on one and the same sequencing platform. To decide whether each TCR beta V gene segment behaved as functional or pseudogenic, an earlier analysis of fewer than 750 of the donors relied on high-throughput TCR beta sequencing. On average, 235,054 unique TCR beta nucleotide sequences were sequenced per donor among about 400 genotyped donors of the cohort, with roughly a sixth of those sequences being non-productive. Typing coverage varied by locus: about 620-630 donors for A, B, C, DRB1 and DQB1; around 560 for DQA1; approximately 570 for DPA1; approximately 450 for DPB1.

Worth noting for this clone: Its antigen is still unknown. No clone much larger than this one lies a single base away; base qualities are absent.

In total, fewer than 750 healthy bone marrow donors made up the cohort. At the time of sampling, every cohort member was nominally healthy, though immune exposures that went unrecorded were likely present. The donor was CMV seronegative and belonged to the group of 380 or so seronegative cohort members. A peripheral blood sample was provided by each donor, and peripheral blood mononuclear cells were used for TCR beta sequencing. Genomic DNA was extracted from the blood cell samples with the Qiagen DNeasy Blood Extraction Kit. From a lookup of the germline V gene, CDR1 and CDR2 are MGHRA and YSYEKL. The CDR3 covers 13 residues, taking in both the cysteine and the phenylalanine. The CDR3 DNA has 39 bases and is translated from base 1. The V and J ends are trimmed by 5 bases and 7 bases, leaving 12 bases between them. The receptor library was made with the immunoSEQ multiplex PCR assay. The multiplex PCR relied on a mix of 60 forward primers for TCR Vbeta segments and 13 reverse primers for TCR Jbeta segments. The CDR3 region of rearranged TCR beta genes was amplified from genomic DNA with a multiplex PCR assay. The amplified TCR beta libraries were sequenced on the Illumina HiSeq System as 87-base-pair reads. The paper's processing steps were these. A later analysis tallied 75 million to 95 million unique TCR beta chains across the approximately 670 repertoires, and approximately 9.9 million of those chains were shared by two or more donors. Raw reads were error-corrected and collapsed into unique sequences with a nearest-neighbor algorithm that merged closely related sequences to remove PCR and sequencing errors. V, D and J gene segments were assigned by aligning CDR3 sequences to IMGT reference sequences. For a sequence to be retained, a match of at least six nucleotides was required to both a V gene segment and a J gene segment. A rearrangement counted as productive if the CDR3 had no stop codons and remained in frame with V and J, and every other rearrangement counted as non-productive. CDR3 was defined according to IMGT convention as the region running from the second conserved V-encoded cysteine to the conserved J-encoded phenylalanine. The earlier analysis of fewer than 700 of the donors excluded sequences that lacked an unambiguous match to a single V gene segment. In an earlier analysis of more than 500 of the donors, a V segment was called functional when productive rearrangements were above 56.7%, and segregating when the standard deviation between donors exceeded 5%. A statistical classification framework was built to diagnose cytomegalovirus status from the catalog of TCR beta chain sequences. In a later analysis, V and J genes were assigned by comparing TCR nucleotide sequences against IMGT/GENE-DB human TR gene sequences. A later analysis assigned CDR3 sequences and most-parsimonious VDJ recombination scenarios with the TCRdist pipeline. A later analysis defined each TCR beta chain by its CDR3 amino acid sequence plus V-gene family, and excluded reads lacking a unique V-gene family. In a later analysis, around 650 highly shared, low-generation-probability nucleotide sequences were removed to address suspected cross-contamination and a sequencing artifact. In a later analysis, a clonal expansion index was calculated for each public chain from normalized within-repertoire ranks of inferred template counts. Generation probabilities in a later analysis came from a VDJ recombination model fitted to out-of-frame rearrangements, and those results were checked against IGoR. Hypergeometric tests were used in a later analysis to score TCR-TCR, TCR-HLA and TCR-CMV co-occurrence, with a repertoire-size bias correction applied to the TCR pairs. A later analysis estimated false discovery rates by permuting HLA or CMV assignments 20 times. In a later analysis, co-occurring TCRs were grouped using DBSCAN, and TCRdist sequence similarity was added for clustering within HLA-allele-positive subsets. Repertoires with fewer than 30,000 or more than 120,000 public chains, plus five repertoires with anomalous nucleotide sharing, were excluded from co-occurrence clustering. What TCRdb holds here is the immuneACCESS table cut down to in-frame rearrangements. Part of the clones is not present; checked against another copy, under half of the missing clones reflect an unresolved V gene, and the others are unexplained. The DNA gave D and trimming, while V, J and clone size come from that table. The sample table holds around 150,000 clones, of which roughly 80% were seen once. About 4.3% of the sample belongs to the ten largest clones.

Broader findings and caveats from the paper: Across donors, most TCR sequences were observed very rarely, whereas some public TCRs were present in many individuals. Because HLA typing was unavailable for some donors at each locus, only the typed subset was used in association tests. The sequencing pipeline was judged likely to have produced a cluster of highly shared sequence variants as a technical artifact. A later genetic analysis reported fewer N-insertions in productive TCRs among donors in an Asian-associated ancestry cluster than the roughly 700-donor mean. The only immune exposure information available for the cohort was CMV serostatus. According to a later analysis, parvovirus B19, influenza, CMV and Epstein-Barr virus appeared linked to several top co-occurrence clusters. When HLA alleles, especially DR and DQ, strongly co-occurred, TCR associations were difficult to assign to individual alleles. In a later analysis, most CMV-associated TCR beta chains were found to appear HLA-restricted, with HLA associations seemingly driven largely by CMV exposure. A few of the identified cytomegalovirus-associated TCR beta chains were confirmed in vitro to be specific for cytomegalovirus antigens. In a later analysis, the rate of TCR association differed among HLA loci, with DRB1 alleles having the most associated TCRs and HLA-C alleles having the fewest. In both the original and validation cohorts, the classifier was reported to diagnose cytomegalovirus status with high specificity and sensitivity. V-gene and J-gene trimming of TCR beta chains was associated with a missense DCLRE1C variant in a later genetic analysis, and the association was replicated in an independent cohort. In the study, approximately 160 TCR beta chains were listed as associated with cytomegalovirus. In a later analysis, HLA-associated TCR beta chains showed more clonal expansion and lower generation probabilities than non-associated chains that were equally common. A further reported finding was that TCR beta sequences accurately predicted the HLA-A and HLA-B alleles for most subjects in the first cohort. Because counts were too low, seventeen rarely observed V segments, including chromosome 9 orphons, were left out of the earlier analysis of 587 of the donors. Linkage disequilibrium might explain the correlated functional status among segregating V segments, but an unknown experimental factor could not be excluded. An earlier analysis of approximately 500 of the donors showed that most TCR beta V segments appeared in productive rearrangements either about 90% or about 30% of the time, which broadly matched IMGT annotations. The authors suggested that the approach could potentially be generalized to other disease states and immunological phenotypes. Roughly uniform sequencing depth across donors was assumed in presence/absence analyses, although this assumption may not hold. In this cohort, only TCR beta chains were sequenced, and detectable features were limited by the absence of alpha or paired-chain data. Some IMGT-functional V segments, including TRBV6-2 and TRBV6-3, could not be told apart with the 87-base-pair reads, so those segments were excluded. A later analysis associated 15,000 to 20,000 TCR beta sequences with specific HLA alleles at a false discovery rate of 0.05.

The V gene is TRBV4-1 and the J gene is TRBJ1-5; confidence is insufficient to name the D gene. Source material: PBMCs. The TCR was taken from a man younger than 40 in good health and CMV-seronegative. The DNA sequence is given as TGCGCCAGCAGCGGTGAGGGAAAACAGCCCCAGCATTTT. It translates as CASSGEGKQPQHF.